The 28 T cell receptor beta chains reported below all come from one sample, sequenced in a study of T cells in Graves' hyperthyroidism and ophthalmopathy. RNA transcripts served as the template for amplifying TCR beta CDR3 regions. The TCR CDR3 was amplified in a first-round RT-PCR using the HTBI primer set. TCRdb reprocessed the multiplex PCR reads with MiXCR, giving one entry per CDR3 protein. The table has around 300,000 distinct CDR3 sequences, about an eighth seen once. The sample comprised blood. These receptors all stem from a woman in her thirties or forties with Graves' hyperthyroidism.

This clonotype was observed many times. The rearrangement uses TRBV27 and TRBJ1-5; D is undetermined. Trimming stripped 1 base from V and 7 bases from J, with 8 bases between. There are 13 residues in the CDR3. Germline CDR1 and CDR2: MNHEY and SMNVEV (reference sequence). Here the CDR3 DNA reads TGTGCCAGCAGTTTATGGCTAGAGCAGCCCCAGCATTTT. It encodes CASSLWLEQPQHF.

This clonotype was seen ten or more times. The rearrangement links TRBV7-8 to TRBJ1-1; 8 positions agree with TRBD1. Germline CDR1 reads SGHVS; CDR2 reads FQNEAQ. CDR3 length equals 17 residues. Trimming removed 1 base from V and 1 base from J; junction bases left unmatched: 8. CDR3 residues: CASSLVDRGVRNTEAFF. CDR3 coding DNA: TGTGCCAGCAGCTTAGTCGACAGGGGAGTAAGGAACACTGAAGCTTTCTTT.

There are many counts of this clonotype. This chain joins TRBV7-8 and TRBJ1-2, with TRBD1 matching 9 bases. Germline V CDR1 and CDR2: SGHVS, FQNEAQ. With V trimmed by 2 bases and J by 5 bases, 6 bases remained unmatched. This CDR3 contains 15 residues. The CDR3 sequence: CASSLTGGGVYGYTF. CDR3 DNA sequence: TGTGCCAGCAGCTTAACAGGGGGCGGGGTGTATGGCTACACCTTC. The full variable domain, completed using reference TRBV7-8 and TRBJ1-2, is GAGVSQSPRYKVAKRGQDVALRCDPISGHVSLFWYQQALGQGPEFLTYFQNEAQLDKSGLPSDRFFAERPEGSVSTLKIQRTQQEDSAVYLCASSLTGGGVYGYTFGSGTRLTVV.

This clonotype was seen many times. In nucleotides, the CDR3 is TGTGCCAGCAGTTTGGGGGGTGAGCAGTTCTTC. Its protein is CASSLGGEQFF. The chain recombines TRBV12-3 or TRBV12-4 with TRBJ2-1, with D maybe TRBD2 (6 bases). Deletions cut 3 bases from V and 9 bases from J, with 6 bases between. This CDR3 has 11 residues.

The chain has TRBV24-1 and TRBJ1-3; 7 positions agree with TRBD1. The germline CDR1 and CDR2 sequences are KGHDR and SFDVKD. The V segment lost 4 bases and the J segment 2 bases; nucleotides outside the gene matches: 1. The CDR3 totals 14 residues. CDR3 loop: CATSEGQPGNTIYF. The DNA for the CDR3 is TGTGCCACCAGTGAGGGACAGCCTGGAAACACCATATATTTT.

This clonotype was seen ten or more times. V usage is TRBV29-1 and J usage is TRBJ2-3; D may be TRBD2 (5 bases). Germline loops: CDR1 SQVTM, CDR2 ANQGSEA. The V and J ends lost 4 bases and 5 bases respectively, with 13 bases between them. The CDR3 is 13 amino acids. The CDR3 spells CSVGEMFKDTQYF. CDR3 nucleotides: TGCAGCGTTGGGGAGATGTTCAAAGATACGCAGTATTTT.

The chain combines TRBV30 with TRBJ2-4, with D possibly matching TRBD2 (6 bases). Germline V CDR1 and CDR2: GTSNPN, SVGIG (reference sequence). This CDR3 comprises 13 residues. Trimming took off 5 bases at V and 0 bases at J, with 8 bases between the two ends. This CDR3 is CAWEGLAKNIQYF. For the CDR3, the DNA is TGTGCCTGGGAGGGACTAGCCAAAAACATTCAGTACTTC.

CDR3: CASSAYRDSHEQYF. DNA of the CDR3: TGTGCCAGCAGTGCTTACCGGGACAGCCACGAGCAGTACTTC. The chain uses TRBV6-1 and TRBJ2-7; 7 nucleotides align to TRBD1. The CDR3 sequence is 14 residues long. V lost 4 bases and J lost 5; bases outside the gene matches: 8. Per germline, CDR1 MNHNS and CDR2 SASEGT.

Regarding this clonotype: A clone one base away is much larger, so this may be a read error. The rearrangement links TRBV28 to TRBJ2-4; no firm D call. The V and J ends lost 8 bases and 1 base respectively, with 12 bases between them. The CDR3 is 14 residues long. Germline CDR1 MDHEN, CDR2 SYDVKM. In DNA form, the CDR3 reads TGTGCCAGCCGAATGGAAGGGGCCAAAAACATTCAGTACTTC. The encoded protein is CASRMEGAKNIQYF.

This clonotype was seen many times. The chain uses TRBV6-1 and TRBJ2-7; D is unclear. The V gene's germline CDR1 is MNHNS and CDR2 SASEGT. The CDR3 spans 14 residues. Trimming took off 6 bases at V and 2 bases at J, with 14 bases between the two ends. This CDR3 reads CASSRTSTPYEQYF. The DNA of the CDR3 is TGTGCCAGCAGCAGGACCTCAACCCCCTACGAGCAGTACTTC.

This clonotype has ten or more counts. This chain uses TRBV2 with TRBJ1-3; D is unresolved. Per germline, CDR1 SNHLY and CDR2 FYNNEI. V lost 8 bases, J lost 0 bases, and 5 bases lay in between. The CDR3 runs 12 residues. The CDR3 region is CASGNSGNTIYF. The DNA for the CDR3 is TGTGCCAGCGGGAACTCTGGAAACACCATATATTTT.

This clonotype was detected ten times or more. The rearrangement joins TRBV29-1 to TRBJ2-3, with D perhaps TRBD1 (6 bases). CDR1 is SQVTM, CDR2 ANQGSEA, per germline. This CDR3 has 14 residues. Trimming took off 8 bases at V and 3 bases at J, with 18 bases between the two ends. The chain's CDR3 is CSQGRGGETDTQYF. The CDR3 coding sequence is TGCAGCCAAGGCAGAGGGGGTGAAACAGATACGCAGTATTTT.

This clonotype was counted ten times or more. The CDR3 region is CAWSPGVTPYYGYTF. The DNA for the CDR3 is TGTGCCTGGAGTCCAGGCGTCACGCCTTACTATGGCTACACCTTC. The chain is built from TRBV30 and TRBJ1-2; D is undetermined. Trimming cost V 2 bases and J 3 bases, with 16 bases left between them. CDR1 is GTSNPN, CDR2 SVGIG, per germline (reference sequence). This CDR3 is built from 15 residues.

Ten or more counts support this clonotype. The rearrangement joins TRBV27 to TRBJ2-7, with D possibly TRBD2 on 6 matching bases. CDR1 and CDR2 from the germline V gene are MNHEY and SMNVEV (reference sequence). V was pared by 2 bases and J by 3 bases, with 14 bases between. The CDR3 is 15 amino acids. This chain's CDR3 is CASSLRSGFYYEQYF. DNA for the CDR3: TGTGCCAGCAGTTTACGGAGCGGGTTTTACTACGAGCAGTACTTC.

This clonotype was seen ten or more times. This chain joins TRBV7-2 and TRBJ2-3, with D possibly TRBD2 on 7 matching bases. There are 17 residues in the CDR3. With 5 bases removed from V and 4 bases from J, the gap between germline ends came to 22 bases. Looked up from germline, CDR1 is SGHTA and CDR2 is FQGNSA. The CDR3 protein is CASSTQGGVLGPDTQYF. As DNA, the CDR3 is TGTGCCAGCAGCACCCAAGGGGGGGTACTAGGTCCAGATACGCAGTATTTT.

This clonotype was counted many times. The chain uses TRBV28 and TRBJ2-3; tentatively, D is TRBD1 or TRBD2 (5 bases each). Looked up from germline, CDR1 is MDHEN and CDR2 is SYDVKM. The CDR3 is made up of 16 amino acids. Between the trimmed V and J ends, which lost 2 bases and 0 bases, there was a span of 12 bases. The DNA of the CDR3 is TGTGCCAGCAGTTTAGTAGGGGAGACTAGCACAGATACGCAGTATTTT. It yields the protein CASSLVGETSTDTQYF.

This clonotype came up many times. The chain employs TRBV2 and TRBJ1-2, with TRBD1 matching 9 bases. The germline V gene encodes CDR1 SNHLY and CDR2 FYNNEI. The CDR3 has 16 amino acids. J lost 7 bases, V lost 3 bases, and 12 bases had no gene match. The CDR3 nucleotides are TGTGCCAGCAGTGACTCCGGGACAGGGTTTTCTCGTGGCTACACCTTC. It is translated as CASSDSGTGFSRGYTF. Variable domain in full (rest from reference TRBV2 and TRBJ1-2): EPEVTQTPSHQVTQMGQEVILRCVPISNHLYFYWYRQILGQKVEFLVSFYNNEISEKSEIFDDQFSVERPDGSNFTLKIRSTKLEDSAMYFCASSDSGTGFSRGYTFGSGTRLTVV.

This clonotype was detected once. This sequence joins TRBV19 and TRBJ2-1; 12 bases match TRBD2. The V gene end was trimmed by 4 bases and the J gene end by 4 bases; junction bases not matched to a gene: 8. The CDR3 has 17 amino acids. Germline assignment: CDR1 LNHDA and CDR2 SQIVND (reference sequence). The CDR3 reads CASSTRTSGNYYNEQFF. In DNA form, the CDR3 reads TGTGCCAGTAGTACGCGGACTAGCGGGAACTATTACAATGAGCAGTTCTTC.

This clonotype turned up a few times. A read error may account for a junction end that differs from germline. The chain recombines TRBV14 with TRBJ2-2; 10 bases agree with TRBD2. Germline V CDR1 and CDR2: SGHDN, FVKESK. This CDR3 is 16 amino acids long. The CDR3 region has the DNA TGTGCCAGCAGCCGACTAGCGGGTGCGAACACCGGGAAGCTGTTTTTT. Amino acid sequence: CASSRLAGANTGKLFF.

This clonotype was counted ten times or more. The chain uses TRBV15 and TRBJ1-2; no clear D. Germline CDR1 reads LNHNV; CDR2 reads YYDKDF (reference sequence). The V gene lost 1 base and the J gene lost 1 base, with 7 bases spanning the gap. This CDR3 contains 14 residues. The chain's CDR3 is CATSRGVDNYGYTF. In DNA, the CDR3 is TGTGCCACCAGCAGAGGTGTAGATAACTATGGCTACACCTTC.

Ten or more counts support this clonotype. The gene calls are TRBV15 and TRBJ1-5; unclear D gene. The length of the CDR3 is 17 residues. V shed 0 bases and J shed 0 bases, with 12 bases lying between them. Germline CDR1 is LNHNV and CDR2 is YYDKDF (reference sequence). The CDR3 sequence is CATSRDRAQYSNQPQHF. CDR3 in DNA: TGTGCCACCAGCAGAGACCGGGCCCAATATAGCAATCAGCCCCAGCATTTT.

The chain joins TRBV6-4 to TRBJ2-1; TRBD2 agrees at 7 bases. Per germline, CDR1 MRHNA and CDR2 SNTAGT. The CDR3 spans 15 residues. With V trimmed by 3 bases and J by 6 bases, 8 bases remained unmatched. The CDR3 coding sequence is TGTGCCAGCAGTGAAGAAGCGGGGAGTAGCAATGAGCAGTTCTTC. Encoded protein: CASSEEAGSSNEQFF.

V is TRBV7-2 and J is TRBJ2-4; D is undetermined. The V end was cut by 1 base, the J end by 1 base, with 8 bases between. Per the germline V gene, CDR1 is SGHTA and CDR2 is FQGNSA. The CDR3 spans 15 residues. CDR3 protein: CASSLEGRAKNIQYF. CDR3 nucleotide sequence: TGTGCCAGCAGCTTAGAGGGCAGGGCCAAAAACATTCAGTACTTC.

Comment on this clonotype: A much larger clone lies a single base off, so this may be a read error. The chain joins TRBV20-1 to TRBJ1-1, with D possibly TRBD1 on 6 matching bases. The CDR3 runs to 13 residues. Looked up from germline, CDR1 is DFQATT and CDR2 is SNEGSKA (reference sequence). CDR3 in DNA: TGCAGTGCGAGAGACAGGCTAAACACTGAAGCTTCCTTT. This codes for CSARDRLNTEASF.

This clonotype came up many times. The V gene is TRBV7-9, the J gene TRBJ2-2; 7 nucleotides line up with TRBD1. Germline V gene sequence: CDR1 SEHNR, CDR2 FQNEAQ (reference sequence). V gave up 3 bases and J gave up 1 base; unmatched junction bases: 5. CDR3 length: 16 residues. The CDR3 loop reads CASSFKTGKNTGELFF. CDR3 nucleotide sequence: TGTGCCAGCAGCTTCAAGACAGGGAAGAACACCGGGGAGCTGTTTTTT.

This clonotype was observed many times. This chain uses TRBV7-2 with TRBJ2-5, with D hard to call. V was trimmed by 1 base and J by 4 bases, leaving 13 bases between them. This CDR3 has 15 residues. Per germline, CDR1 SGHTA and CDR2 FQGNSA. DNA of the CDR3: TGTGCCAGCAGCTTAGGGACCCAATGGCGAGAGACCCAGTACTTC. Its translation is CASSLGTQWRETQYF.

This clonotype was picked up many times. The chain links TRBV11-2 to TRBJ1-1; no clear D gene. CDR3 length equals 15 residues. Between the trimmed V and J ends, which lost 1 base and 1 base, there was a span of 10 bases. The V gene's germline CDR1 is SGHAT and CDR2 FQNNGV. The CDR3, as DNA: TGTGCCAGCAGCTTAGTAGCGGGCTCGAACACTGAAGCTTTCTTT. Amino acids: CASSLVAGSNTEAFF.

This clonotype was found once. The chain joins TRBV12-5 to TRBJ2-5, with D perhaps matching TRBD2 (6 bases). Deletions cut 7 bases from V and 4 bases from J, with 19 bases between. The CDR3 spans 15 residues. Looked up from germline, CDR1 is LGHNT and CDR2 is FRNRAP. CDR3 in DNA: TGTGCTAGTGATCGGGGCGGGGACCCTCCAGAGACCCAGTACTTC. Encoded protein: CASDRGGDPPETQYF. The full variable domain, completed using reference TRBV12-5 and TRBJ2-5, is DARVTQTPRHKVTEMGQEVTMRCQPILGHNTVFWYRQTMMQGLELLAYFRNRAPLDDSGMPKDRFSAEMPDATLATLKIQPSEPRDSAVYFCASDRGGDPPETQYFGPGTRLLVL.